This T cell receptor beta chain derives from a study of response to subunit inactivated influenza vaccine (dated 2018 in TCRdb). As for the study more broadly: The study used deep quantitative T cell receptor repertoire profiling to track responses to a trivalent subunit inactivated influenza vaccine. What the authors observed across the whole study: The authors proposed that each seasonal influenza vaccination may bring in only a limited number of new T cells.

In the germline V gene, CDR1 corresponds to SQVTM and CDR2 to ANQGSEA. The cysteine opens and the phenylalanine closes a CDR3 of 14 amino acids. Just the 42-base CDR3 DNA is kept, in frame starting at base 1. Relative to germline, V is 2 bases shorter and J is 6 bases shorter, with 16 bases between their ends. The library came from RT-PCR. TCRdb records Illumina HiSeq 2500 as the sequencer. Through fastp at Q25 and MiXCR, TCRdb rebuilt clones from the public reads, retaining in-frame beta chains. Rows are combined by CDR3 protein, so each entry shows the most common genes and DNA. The sample contains 500,000 to 700,000 distinct CDR3 sequences, approximately 20% of them found a single time. Together, the top ten hold about 3% of the sample. As concerns this clonotype: The antigen it recognizes is unknown. The input lacks base qualities; no much larger clone sits a single base away.

The sample was also linked to a second study, of T cells expressing NK-cell markers. As the second paper documents: The TCR beta cDNA libraries were made using 5'RACE template switching, a step that added both a universal primer site and unique molecular identifiers. Three sorted T-cell subsets (CD3+CD56+NKG2C+, CD3+CD56+NKG2C- and CD3+CD56-NKG2C+) from 8 or 9 donors had their TCR beta-chain repertoires profiled. Among the eight sequenced donors, only one was HCMV-seronegative, while the other seven were HCMV-seropositive. To restrict sorting to alphabetaTCR-expressing T cells, an anti-gammadeltaTCR antibody was added in several experiments. In 6 or 7 donors, the dominant CD3+CD56+NKG2C+ clonotypes ranked among the top 10 CD8+ clonotypes, making up about 1.0-8% of CD8+ T cells. Those dominant clonotypes were again the most abundant among CD3+CD56-NKG2C+ cells in four donors, at about 25-65%. Whether the expanded NKG2C-expressing T cell clones were specific for HCMV antigens was left unclear. The study sequenced eight donors, all healthy volunteers chosen at random: three men and five women. HCMV-specific IgG was detected in serum with a commercial ELISA kit to determine HCMV serostatus. Peripheral blood mononuclear cells were isolated from blood by Ficoll density gradient centrifugation. Using Miltenyi isolation kits, CD4+ and CD8+ T cells were isolated from PBMC through magnetic immunoseparation. Synthesis of cDNA was primed from the TCR beta constant segment and was followed by two consecutive PCR amplification steps. Libraries were sequenced as 2 x 150 bp reads on Illumina HiSeq 2000/2500, MiSeq or NextSeq. MIGEC was used to demultiplex reads and group the reads by UMI, and MiTCR was used to assemble and quantify clonotypes. Only TCR cDNA sequences supported by at least two reads were kept to exclude erroneous sequences. Downstream repertoire analysis used the tcR package, and clonotypes were matched across fractions by CDR3 nucleotide sequence plus V segment. VDJmatch was used to annotate antigen specificity against VDJdb, with one amino acid substitution in CDR3 permitted.

This sequence was found in a man aged 50-59 years who received an inactivated influenza vaccine. Donor details come from another sample of the same person, matched by shared clones. The specimen comprised CD4+ T cells sorted from PBMCs, sampled 11 to 12 days after vaccination. The chain is assembled from TRBV29-1 and TRBJ1-2; D gene: possibly TRBD1, on 6 matching bases. The nucleotide sequence reads TGCAGCGTTGAAACCATAGGACAGATTAATGGCTACACCTTC. This gives the protein CSVETIGQINGYTF.